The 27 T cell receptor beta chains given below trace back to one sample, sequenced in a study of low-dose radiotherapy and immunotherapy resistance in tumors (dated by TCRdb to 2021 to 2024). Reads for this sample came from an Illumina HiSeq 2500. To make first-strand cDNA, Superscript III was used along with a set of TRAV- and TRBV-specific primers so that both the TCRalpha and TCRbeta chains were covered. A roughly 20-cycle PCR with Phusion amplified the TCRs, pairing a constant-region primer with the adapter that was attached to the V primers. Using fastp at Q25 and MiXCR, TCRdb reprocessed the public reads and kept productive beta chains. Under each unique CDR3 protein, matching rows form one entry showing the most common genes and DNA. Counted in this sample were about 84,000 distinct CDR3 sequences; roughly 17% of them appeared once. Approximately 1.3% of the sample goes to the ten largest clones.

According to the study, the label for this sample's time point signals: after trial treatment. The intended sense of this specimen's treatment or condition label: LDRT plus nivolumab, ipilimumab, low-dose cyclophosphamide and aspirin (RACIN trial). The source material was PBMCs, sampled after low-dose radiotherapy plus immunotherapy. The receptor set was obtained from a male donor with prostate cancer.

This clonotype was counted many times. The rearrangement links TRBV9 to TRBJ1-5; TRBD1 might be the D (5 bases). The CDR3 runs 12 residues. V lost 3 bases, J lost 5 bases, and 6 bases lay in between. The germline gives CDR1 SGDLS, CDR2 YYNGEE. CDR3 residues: CASSAGDQPQHF. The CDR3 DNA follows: TGTGCCAGCAGCGCGGGGGATCAGCCCCAGCATTTT.

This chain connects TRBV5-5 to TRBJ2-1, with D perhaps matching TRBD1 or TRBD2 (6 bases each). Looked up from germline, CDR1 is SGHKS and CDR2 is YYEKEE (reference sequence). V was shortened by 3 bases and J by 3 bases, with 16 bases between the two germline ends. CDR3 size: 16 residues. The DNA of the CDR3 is TGTGCCAGCAGCTCGCCCGGGGGCTTAGTCTACAATGAGCAGTTCTTC. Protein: CASSSPGGLVYNEQFF.

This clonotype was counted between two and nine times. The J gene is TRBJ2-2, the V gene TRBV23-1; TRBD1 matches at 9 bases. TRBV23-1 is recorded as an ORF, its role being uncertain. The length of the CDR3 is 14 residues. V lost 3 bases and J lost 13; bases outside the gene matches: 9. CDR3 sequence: CASSQEKGQGWLFF. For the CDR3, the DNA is TGCGCCAGCAGTCAGGAGAAGGGACAGGGTTGGCTGTTTTTT.

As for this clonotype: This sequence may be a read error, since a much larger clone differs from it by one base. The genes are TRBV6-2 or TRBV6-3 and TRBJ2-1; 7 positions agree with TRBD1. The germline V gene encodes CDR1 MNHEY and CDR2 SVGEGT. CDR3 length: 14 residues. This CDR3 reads CASGYGVDRAEQFF. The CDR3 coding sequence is TGTGCCAGCGGTTACGGGGTAGACAGGGCCGAGCAGTTCTTC.

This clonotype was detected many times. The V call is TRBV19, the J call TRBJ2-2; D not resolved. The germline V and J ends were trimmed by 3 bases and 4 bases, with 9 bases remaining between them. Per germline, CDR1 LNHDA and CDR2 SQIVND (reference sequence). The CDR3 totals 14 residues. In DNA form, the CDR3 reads TGTGCCAGTAGTATTCGTTCGGGCACCGGGGAGCTGTTTTTT. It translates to CASSIRSGTGELFF.

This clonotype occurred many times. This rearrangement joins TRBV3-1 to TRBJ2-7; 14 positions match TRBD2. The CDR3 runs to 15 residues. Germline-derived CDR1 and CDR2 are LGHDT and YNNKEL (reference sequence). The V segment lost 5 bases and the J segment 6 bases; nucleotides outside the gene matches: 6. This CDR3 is CASSSRLAGGFEQYF. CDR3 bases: TGTGCCAGCAGCAGCCGACTAGCGGGAGGGTTCGAGCAGTACTTC.

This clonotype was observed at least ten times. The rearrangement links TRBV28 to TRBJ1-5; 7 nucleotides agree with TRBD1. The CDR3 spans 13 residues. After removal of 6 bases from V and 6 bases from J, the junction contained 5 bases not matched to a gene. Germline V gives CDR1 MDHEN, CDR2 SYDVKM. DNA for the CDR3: TGTGCCAGCAGGGGGGGGACAGCTCAGCCCCAGCATTTT. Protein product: CASRGGTAQPQHF. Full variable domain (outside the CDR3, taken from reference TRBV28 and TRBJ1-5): DVKVTQSSRYLVKRTGEKVFLECVQDMDHENMFWYRQDPGLGLRLIYFSYDVKMKEKGDIPEGYSVSREKKERFSLILESASTNQTSMYLCASRGGTAQPQHFGDGTRLSIL.

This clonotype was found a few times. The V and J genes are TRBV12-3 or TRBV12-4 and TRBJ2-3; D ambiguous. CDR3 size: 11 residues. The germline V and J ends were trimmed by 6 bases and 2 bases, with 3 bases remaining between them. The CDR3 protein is CASRVTDTQYF. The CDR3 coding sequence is TGTGCCAGCAGGGTCACAGATACGCAGTATTTT.

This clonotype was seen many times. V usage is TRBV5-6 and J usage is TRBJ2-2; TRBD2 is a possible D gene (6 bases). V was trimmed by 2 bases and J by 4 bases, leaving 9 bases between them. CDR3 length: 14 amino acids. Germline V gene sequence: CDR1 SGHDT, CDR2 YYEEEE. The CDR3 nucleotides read TGTGCCAGCAGCTTTGGCGGGATCACCGGGGAGCTGTTTTTT. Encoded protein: CASSFGGITGELFF.

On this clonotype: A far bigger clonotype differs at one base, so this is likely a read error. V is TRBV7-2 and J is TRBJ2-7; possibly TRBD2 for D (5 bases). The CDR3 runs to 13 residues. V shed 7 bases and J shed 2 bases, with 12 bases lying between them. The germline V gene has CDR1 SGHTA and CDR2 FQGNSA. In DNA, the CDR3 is TGTGCCAGCACCGGACTTCTTACCTACGAGCAGTACTTC. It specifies CASTGLLTYEQYF.

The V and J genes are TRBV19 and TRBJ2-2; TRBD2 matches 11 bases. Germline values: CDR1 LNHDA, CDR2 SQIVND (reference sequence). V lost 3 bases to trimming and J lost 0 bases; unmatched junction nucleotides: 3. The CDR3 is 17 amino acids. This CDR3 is CASSIRLAGTNTGELFF. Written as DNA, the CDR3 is TGTGCCAGTAGTATCAGACTAGCGGGAACGAACACCGGGGAGCTGTTTTTT. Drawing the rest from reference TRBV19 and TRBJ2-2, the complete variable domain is DGGITQSPKYLFRKEGQNVTLSCEQNLNHDAMYWYRQDPGQGLRLIYYSQIVNDFQKGDIAEGYSVSREKKESFPLTVTSAQKNPTAFYLCASSIRLAGTNTGELFFGEGSRLTVL.

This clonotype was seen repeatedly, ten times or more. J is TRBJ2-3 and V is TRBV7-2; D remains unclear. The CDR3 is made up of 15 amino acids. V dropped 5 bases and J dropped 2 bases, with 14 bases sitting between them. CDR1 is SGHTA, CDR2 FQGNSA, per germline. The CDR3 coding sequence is TGTGCCAGCAGCCCCACTGGCGGATACACAGATACGCAGTATTTT. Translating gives CASSPTGGYTDTQYF.

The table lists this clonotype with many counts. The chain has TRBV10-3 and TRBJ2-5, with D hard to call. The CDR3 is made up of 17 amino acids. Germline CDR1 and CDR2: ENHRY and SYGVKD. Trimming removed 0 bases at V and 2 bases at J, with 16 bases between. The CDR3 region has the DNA TGTGCCATCAGTGAGTCTTTTGGGCCGGGCACACAAGAGACCCAGTACTTC. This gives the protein CAISESFGPGTQETQYF.

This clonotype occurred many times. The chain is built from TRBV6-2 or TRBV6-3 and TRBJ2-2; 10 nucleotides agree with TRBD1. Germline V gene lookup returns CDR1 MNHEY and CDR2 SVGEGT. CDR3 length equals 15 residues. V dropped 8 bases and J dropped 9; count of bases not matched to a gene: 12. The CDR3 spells CASRRGTGASWELFF. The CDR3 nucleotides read TGTGCCAGCCGAAGAGGGACAGGGGCATCATGGGAGCTGTTTTTT.

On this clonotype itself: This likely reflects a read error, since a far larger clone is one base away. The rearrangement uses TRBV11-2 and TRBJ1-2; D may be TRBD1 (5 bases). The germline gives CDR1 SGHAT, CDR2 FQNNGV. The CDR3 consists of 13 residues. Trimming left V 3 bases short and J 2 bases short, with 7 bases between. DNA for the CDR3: TGTGCCAGCAGCTTGTCAGGGAACTATGGCTACACCTTC. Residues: CASSLSGNYGYTF.

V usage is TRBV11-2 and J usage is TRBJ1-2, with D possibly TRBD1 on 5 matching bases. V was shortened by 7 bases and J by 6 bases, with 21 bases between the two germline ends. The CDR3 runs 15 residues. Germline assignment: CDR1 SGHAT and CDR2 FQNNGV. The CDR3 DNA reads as TGTGCCAGCACCCCCGTTTTCGGGGGGGTGGATGGCTACACCTTC. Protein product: CASTPVFGGVDGYTF.

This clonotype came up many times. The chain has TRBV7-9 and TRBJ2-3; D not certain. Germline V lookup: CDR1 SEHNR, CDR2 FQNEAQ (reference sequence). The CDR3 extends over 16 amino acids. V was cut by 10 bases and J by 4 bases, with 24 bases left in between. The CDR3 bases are TGTGCCACCAACCAGGATGGCCGGTCCCTCCCAGATACGCAGTATTTT. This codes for CATNQDGRSLPDTQYF.

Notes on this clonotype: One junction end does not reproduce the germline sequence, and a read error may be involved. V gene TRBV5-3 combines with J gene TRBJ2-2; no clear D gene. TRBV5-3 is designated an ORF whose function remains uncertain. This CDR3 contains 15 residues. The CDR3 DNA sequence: TGTGCCAGCAGCTTAATGAGATCGAACACCGGGGAGCTGTTTTTT. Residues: CASSLMRSNTGELFF.

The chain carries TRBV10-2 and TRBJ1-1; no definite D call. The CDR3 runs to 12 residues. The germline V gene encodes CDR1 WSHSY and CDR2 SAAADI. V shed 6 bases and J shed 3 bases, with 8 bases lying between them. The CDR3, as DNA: TGCGCCAGCAGGATGGGAGACACTGAAGCTTTCTTT. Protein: CASRMGDTEAFF.

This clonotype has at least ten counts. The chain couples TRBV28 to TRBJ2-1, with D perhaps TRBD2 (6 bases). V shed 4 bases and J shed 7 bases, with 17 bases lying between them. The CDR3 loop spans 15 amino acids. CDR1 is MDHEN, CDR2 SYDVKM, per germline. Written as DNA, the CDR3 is TGTGCCAGCAGTTGGTTTATGGACGGGAGTAATGAGCAGTTCTTC. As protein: CASSWFMDGSNEQFF.

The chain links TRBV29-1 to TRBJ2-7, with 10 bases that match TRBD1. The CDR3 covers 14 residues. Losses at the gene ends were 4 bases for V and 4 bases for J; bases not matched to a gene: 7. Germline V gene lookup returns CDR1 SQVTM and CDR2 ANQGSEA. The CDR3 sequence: CSVGGDRGAYEQYF. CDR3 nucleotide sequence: TGCAGCGTTGGGGGGGACAGGGGCGCTTACGAGCAGTACTTC.

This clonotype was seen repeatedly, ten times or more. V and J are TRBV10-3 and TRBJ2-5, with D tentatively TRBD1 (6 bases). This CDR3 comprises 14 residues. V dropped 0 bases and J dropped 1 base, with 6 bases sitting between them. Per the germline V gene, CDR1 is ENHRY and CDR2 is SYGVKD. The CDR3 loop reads CAISESTGQETQYF. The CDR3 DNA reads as TGTGCCATCAGTGAGTCGACAGGCCAAGAGACCCAGTACTTC.

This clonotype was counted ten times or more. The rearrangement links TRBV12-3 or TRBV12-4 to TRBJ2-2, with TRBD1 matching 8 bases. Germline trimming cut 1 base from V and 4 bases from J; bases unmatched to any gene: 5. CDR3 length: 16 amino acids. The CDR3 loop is CASSLGQGALTGELFF. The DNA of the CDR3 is TGTGCCAGCAGTTTAGGGCAGGGGGCGCTCACCGGGGAGCTGTTTTTT.

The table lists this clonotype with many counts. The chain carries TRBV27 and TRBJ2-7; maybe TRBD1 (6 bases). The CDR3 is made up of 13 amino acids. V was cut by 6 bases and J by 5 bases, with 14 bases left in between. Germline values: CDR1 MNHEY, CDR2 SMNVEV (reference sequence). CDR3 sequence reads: CASSLTGSNEQYF. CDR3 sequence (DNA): TGTGCCAGCAGCTTGACAGGATCCAACGAGCAGTACTTC.

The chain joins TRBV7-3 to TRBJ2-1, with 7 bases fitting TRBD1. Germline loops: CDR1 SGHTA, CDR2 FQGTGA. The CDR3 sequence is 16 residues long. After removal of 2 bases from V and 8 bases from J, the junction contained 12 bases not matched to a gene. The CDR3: CASSLGTDPFYDEQFF. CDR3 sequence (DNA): TGTGCCAGCAGCTTAGGGACAGATCCCTTTTATGATGAGCAGTTCTTC. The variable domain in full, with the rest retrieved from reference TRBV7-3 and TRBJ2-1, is GAGVSQTPSNKVTEKGKYVELRCDPISGHTALYWYRQSLGQGPEFLIYFQGTGAADDSGLPNDRFFAVRPEGSVSTLKIQRTERGDSAVYLCASSLGTDPFYDEQFFGPGTRLTVL.

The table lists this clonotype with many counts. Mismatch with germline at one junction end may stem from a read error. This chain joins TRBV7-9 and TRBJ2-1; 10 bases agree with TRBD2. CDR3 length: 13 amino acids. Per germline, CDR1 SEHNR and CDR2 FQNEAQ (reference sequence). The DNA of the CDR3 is TGTGCCAGCAGCCCAGGACTAGCGGTTCCTATGCTCTTC. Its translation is CASSPGLAVPMLF.

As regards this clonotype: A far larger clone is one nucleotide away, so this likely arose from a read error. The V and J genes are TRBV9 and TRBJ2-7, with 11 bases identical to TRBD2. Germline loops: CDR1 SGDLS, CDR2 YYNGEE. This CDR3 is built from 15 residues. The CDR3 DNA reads TGTGACAGCAGCCAGCCGGGACTAGCGGCCTACGAGCAGTACTTC. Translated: CDSSQPGLAAYEQYF.